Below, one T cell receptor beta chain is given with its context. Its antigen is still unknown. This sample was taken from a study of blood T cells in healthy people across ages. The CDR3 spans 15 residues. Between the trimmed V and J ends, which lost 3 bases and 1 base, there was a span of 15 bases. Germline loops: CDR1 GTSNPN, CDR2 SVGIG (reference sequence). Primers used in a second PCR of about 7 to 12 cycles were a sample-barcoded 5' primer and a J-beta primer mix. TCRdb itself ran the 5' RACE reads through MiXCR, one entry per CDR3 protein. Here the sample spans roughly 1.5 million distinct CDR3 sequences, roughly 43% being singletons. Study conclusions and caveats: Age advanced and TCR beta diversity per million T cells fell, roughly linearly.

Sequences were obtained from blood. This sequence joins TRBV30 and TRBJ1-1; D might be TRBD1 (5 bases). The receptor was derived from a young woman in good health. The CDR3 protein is CAWSHGGHRNTEAFF. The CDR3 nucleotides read TGTGCCTGGAGCCATGGCGGACATAGGAACACTGAAGCTTTCTTT.